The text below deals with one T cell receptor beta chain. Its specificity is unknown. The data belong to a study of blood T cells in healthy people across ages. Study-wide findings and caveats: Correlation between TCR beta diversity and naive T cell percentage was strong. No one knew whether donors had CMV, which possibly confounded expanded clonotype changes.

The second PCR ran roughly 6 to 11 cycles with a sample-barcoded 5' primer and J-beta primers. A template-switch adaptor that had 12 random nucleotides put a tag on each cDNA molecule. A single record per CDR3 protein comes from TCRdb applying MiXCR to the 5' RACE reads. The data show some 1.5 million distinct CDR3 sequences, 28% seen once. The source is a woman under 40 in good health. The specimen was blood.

In DNA form, the CDR3 reads TGCGCCAGCAGCCAAGTAGCGGCCAATGAGCAGTTCTTC. Its protein is CASSQVAANEQFF. V gene TRBV4-1 combines with J gene TRBJ2-1; D possibly corresponds to TRBD2 (6 bases). CDR3 size: 13 residues. V was cut by 1 base and J by 6 bases, with 7 bases left in between. Germline V gene data show CDR1 as MGHRA and CDR2 as YSYEKL.